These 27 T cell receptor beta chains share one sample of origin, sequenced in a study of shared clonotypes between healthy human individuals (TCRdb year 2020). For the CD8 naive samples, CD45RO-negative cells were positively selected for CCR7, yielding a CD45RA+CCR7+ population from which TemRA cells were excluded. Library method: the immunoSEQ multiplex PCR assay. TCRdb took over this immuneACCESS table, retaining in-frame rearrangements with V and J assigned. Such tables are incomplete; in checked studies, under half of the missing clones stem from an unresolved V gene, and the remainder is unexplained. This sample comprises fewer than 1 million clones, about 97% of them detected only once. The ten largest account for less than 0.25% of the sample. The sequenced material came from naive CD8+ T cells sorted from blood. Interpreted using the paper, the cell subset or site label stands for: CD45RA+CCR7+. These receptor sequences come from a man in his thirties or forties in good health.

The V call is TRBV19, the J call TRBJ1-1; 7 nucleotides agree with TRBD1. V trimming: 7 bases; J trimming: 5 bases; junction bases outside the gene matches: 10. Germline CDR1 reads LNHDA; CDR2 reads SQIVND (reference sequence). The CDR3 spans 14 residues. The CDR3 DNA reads TGTGCCAGTACCCTACAGGGGATGAGGACTGAAGCTTTCTTT. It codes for CASTLQGMRTEAFF.

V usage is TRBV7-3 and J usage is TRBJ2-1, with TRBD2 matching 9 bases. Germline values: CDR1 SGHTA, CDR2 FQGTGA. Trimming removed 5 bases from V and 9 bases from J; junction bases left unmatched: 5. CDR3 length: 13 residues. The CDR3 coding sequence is TGTGCCAGCAGCCCTAGCGGGATGGGTGAGCAGTTCTTC. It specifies CASSPSGMGEQFF.

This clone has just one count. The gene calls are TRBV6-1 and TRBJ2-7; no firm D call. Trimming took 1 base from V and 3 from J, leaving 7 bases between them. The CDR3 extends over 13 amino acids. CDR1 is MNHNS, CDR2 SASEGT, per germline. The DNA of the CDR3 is TGTGCCAGCAGTGAAGGGCTTTACTACGAGCAGTACTTC. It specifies CASSEGLYYEQYF.

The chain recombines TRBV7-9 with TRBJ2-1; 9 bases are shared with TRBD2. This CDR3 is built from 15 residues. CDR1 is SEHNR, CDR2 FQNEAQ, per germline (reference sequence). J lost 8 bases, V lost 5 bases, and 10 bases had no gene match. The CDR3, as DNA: TGTGCCAGCAGCGCCGGGACTAGCAGGAGGGATGAGCAGTTCTTC. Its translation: CASSAGTSRRDEQFF.

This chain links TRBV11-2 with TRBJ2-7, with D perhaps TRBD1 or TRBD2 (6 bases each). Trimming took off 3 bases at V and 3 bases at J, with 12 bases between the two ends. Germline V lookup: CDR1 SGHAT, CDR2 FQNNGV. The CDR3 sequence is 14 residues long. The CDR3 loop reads CASSFFGGGYEQYF. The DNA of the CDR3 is TGTGCCAGCAGCTTTTTCGGGGGCGGCTACGAGCAGTACTTC.

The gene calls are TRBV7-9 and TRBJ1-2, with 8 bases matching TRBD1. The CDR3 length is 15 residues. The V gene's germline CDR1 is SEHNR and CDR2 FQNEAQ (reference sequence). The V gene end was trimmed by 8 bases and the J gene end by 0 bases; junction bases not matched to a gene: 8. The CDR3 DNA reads TGTGCCAGCCTGGGGGACAGGCGTACTAACTATGGCTACACCTTC. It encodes CASLGDRRTNYGYTF.

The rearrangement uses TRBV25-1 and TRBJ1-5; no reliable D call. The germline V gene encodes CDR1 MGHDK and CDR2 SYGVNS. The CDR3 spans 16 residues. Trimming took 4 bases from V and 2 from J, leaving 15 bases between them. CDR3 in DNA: TGTGCCAGCAGTGGGGCTACGGGAGATGGCAATCAGCCCCAGCATTTT. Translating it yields CASSGATGDGNQPQHF.

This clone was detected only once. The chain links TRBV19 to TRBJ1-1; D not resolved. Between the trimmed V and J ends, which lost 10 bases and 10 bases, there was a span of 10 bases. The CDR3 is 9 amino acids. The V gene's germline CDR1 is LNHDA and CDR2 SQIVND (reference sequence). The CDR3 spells CATLSLAFF. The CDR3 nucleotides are TGTGCCACGTTATCACTAGCTTTCTTT.

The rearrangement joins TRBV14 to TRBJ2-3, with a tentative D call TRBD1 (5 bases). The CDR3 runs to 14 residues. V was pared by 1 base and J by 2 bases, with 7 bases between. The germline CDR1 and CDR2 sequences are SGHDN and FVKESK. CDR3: CASSQGQITDTQYF. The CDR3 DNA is TGTGCCAGCAGCCAAGGACAGATCACAGATACGCAGTATTTT.

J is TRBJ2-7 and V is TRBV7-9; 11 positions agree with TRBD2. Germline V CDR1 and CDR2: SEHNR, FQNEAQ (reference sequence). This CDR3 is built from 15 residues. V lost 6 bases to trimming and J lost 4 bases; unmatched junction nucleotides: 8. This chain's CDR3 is CASRPPSGRLYEQYF. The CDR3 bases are TGTGCCAGCAGACCACCTAGCGGGAGGCTGTACGAGCAGTACTTC.

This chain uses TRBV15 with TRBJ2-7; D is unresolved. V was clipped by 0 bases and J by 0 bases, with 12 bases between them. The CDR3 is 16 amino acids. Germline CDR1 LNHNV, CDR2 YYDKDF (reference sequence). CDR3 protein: CATSRDRTASSYEQYF. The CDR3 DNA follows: TGTGCCACCAGCAGAGATCGGACCGCGAGCTCCTACGAGCAGTACTTC.

CDR3 sequence: CASSSELEDTQYF. The CDR3 bases are TGCGCCAGCAGCTCAGAACTGGAGGATACGCAGTATTTT. The chain carries TRBV5-1 and TRBJ2-3, with D unresolved. The V gene's germline CDR1 is SGHRS and CDR2 YFSETQ. CDR3 size: 13 residues. V lost 3 bases, J lost 6 bases, and 11 bases lay in between.

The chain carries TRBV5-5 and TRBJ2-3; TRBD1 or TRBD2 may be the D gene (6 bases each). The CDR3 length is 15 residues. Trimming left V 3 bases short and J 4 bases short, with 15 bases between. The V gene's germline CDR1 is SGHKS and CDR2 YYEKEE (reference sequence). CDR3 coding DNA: TGTGCCAGCAGCTCTGTAGGGGGAGGATCAGATACGCAGTATTTT. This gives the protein CASSSVGGGSDTQYF.

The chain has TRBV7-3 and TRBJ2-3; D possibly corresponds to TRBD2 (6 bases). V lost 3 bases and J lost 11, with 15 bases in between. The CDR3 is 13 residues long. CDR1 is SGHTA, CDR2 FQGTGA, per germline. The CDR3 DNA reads TGTGCCAGCAGCTTCCCCCTAGCGAAAAAGCAGTATTTT. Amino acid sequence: CASSFPLAKKQYF.

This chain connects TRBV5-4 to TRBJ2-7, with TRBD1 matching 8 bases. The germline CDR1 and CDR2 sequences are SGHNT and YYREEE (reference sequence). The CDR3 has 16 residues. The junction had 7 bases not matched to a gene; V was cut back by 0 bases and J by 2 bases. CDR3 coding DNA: TGTGCCAGCAGCTTGGCCTCCGGGACAGGCACCTACGAGCAGTACTTC. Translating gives CASSLASGTGTYEQYF.

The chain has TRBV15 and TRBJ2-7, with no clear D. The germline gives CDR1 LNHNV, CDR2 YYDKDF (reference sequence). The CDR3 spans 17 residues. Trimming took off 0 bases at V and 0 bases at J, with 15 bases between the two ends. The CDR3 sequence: CATSRDRSVLSSYEQYF. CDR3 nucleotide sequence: TGTGCCACCAGCAGAGATCGTTCAGTGCTCAGCTCCTACGAGCAGTACTTC.

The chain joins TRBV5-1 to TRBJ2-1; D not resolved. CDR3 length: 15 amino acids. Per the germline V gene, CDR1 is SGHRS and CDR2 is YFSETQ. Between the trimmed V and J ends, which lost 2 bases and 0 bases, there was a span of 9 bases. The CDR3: CASSFRASSYNEQFF. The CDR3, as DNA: TGCGCCAGCAGCTTCAGAGCGAGCTCCTACAATGAGCAGTTCTTC. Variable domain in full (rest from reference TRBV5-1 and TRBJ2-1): KAGVTQTPRYLIKTRGQQVTLSCSPISGHRSVSWYQQTPGQGLQFLFEYFSETQRNKGNFPGRFSGRQFSNSRSEMNVSTLELGDSALYLCASSFRASSYNEQFFGPGTRLTVL.

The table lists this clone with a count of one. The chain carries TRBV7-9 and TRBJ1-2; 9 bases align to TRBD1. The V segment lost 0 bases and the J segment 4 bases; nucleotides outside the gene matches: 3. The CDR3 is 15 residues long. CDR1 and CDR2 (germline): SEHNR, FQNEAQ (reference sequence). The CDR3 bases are TGTGCCAGCAGCTTAGCGGGGGGACAGGGCTATGGCTACACCTTC. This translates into CASSLAGGQGYGYTF.

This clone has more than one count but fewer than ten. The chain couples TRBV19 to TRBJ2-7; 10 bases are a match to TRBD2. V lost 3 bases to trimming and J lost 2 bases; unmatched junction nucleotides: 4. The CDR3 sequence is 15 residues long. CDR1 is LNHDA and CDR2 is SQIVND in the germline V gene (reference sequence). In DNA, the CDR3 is TGTGCCAGTAGTATCACGACTAGCGGGCCCTACGAGCAGTACTTC. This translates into CASSITTSGPYEQYF.

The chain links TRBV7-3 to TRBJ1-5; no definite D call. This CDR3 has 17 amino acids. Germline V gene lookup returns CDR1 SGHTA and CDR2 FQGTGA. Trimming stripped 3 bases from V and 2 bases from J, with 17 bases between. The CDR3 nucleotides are TGTGCCAGCAGCTTTGGCCCGGTTGGGGAAGGCAATCAGCCCCAGCATTTT. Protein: CASSFGPVGEGNQPQHF.

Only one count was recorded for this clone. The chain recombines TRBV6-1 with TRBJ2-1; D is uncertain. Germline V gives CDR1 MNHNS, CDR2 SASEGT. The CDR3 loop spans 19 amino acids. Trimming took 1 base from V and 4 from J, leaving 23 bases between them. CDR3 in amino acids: CASSEGMWVKEVFYNEQFF. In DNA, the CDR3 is TGTGCCAGCAGTGAAGGAATGTGGGTCAAAGAGGTCTTTTACAATGAGCAGTTCTTC.

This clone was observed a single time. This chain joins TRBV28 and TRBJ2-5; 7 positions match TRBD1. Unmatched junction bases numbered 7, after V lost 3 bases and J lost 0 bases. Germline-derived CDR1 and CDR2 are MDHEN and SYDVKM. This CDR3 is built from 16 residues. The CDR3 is CASSFGTARHQETQYF. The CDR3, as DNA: TGTGCCAGCAGTTTCGGGACAGCGAGACACCAAGAGACCCAGTACTTC. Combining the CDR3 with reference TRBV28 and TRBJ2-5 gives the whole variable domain DVKVTQSSRYLVKRTGEKVFLECVQDMDHENMFWYRQDPGLGLRLIYFSYDVKMKEKGDIPEGYSVSREKKERFSLILESASTNQTSMYLCASSFGTARHQETQYFGPGTRLLVL.

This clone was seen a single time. The CDR3 sequence: CASSGAGGQETQYF. As DNA, the CDR3 is TGCGCCAGCAGTGGTGCGGGAGGGCAAGAGACCCAGTACTTC. The chain recombines TRBV10-2 with TRBJ2-5; 9 nucleotides match TRBD2. The CDR3 extends over 14 amino acids. The ends lost 4 bases at V and 2 bases at J; junction bases unmatched: 2. Germline V gives CDR1 WSHSY, CDR2 SAAADI.

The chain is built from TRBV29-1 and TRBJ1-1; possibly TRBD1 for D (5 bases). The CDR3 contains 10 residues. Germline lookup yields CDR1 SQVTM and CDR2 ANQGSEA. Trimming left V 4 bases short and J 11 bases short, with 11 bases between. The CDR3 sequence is CSVGSREAFF. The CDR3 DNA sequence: TGCAGCGTTGGGAGCAGGGAGGCTTTCTTT.

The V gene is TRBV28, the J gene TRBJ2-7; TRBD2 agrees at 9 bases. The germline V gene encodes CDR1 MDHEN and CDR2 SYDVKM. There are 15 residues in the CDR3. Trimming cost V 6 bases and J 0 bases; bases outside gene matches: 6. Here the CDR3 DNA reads TGTGCCAGCAGCCCTATAGCGGGAGCCTCCTACGAGCAGTACTTC. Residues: CASSPIAGASYEQYF.

CDR3 nucleotide sequence: TGTGCCAGCAGCGAGGGGGGGACTAGCGCCAGCACAGATACGCAGTATTTT. It is translated as CASSEGGTSASTDTQYF. The chain recombines TRBV7-2 with TRBJ2-3, with 10 bases matching TRBD2. The CDR3 contains 17 residues. With V trimmed by 5 bases and J by 0 bases, 8 bases remained unmatched. The germline CDR1 and CDR2 sequences are SGHTA and FQGNSA.

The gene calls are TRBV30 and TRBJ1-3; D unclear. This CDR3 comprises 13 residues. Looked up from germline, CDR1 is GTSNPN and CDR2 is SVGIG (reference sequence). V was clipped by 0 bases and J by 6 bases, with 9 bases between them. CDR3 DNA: TGTGCCTGGAGTGTACTTGGGCCAAACACCATATATTTT. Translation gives CAWSVLGPNTIYF.